This T cell receptor beta chain appears in the sequencing data of a study of blood T cell repertoires in COVID-19. Trimming cost V 11 bases and J 6 bases; bases outside gene matches: 17. The CDR3 has 15 residues. CDR1 and CDR2 (germline): MDHEN, SYDVKM. Using immunoSEQ multiplex PCR, the repertoire was profiled, and TCRdb retains in-frame clones only, with some absent. Of fewer than 500,000 clones listed, roughly 90% are singletons. This clone has just one count. This chain connects TRBV28 to TRBJ2-3; TRBD1 matches at 7 bases. The receptor was isolated from a young woman with acute or convalescent COVID-19. Sequencing was performed on peripheral blood. CDR3 sequence: CAAGGAGVSSDTQYF. The CDR3 DNA follows: TGTGCCGCAGGGGGTGCAGGGGTATCCAGCGATACGCAGTATTTT.